Listed below are T cell receptor beta chains from one sample, sequenced in a study of T cell responses to AZD1222 COVID-19 vaccine. Produced via immunoSEQ multiplex PCR; TCRdb's table is partial and in-frame only. The table includes 46,000 or so clones, about three quarters detected once. The sequencing used peripheral blood, collected on day 0 of AZD1222 vaccination. The receptors come from an adult in good health. Each CDR3 is given with its conserved first and last residue. Fields, in order: J gene, V gene, D gene, clone size, CDR3 DNA, CDR3 protein. A D gene is named only where the DNA matches it firmly. A clone size is listed for some rows: how often the clone was seen (once, few, many), or a class if it is expanded.

TRBJ2-7 TRBV12-3/TRBV12-4 . once TGTGCCAGCAGTCAGGACACCTCCTACGAGCAGTACTTC CASSQDTSYEQYF
TRBJ1-2 TRBV12-3/TRBV12-4 . . TGTGCCAGCAGTGCCGGGGACCGGGGCTACACCTTC CASSAGDRGYTF
TRBJ2-3 TRBV19 . . TGTGCCAGTAGTATGTCCAGCCCAAGCACAGATACGCAGTATTTT CASSMSSPSTDTQYF
TRBJ1-1 TRBV27 . once TGTGCCAGCAGTTTATGGCAGAAGAACACTGAAGCTTTCTTT CASSLWQKNTEAFF
TRBJ1-1 TRBV28 . once TGTGCCAGCAGTTTGGGAAACGCACCGGGGCACACTGAAGCTTTCTTT CASSLGNAPGHTEAFF
TRBJ1-2 TRBV20-1 TRBD1 . TGCAGTGCTAGTCAAACAGGGGGAGATGGCTACACCTTC CSASQTGGDGYTF
TRBJ1-4 TRBV30 TRBD1 . TGTGCCTGGAGAGGGACAGGGGGAAATGAAAAACTGTTTTTT CAWRGTGGNEKLFF
TRBJ1-4 TRBV28 . . TGTGCCACTGGGGGCGGGGGAGCAACTAATGAAAAACTGTTTTTT CATGGGGATNEKLFF
TRBJ1-2 TRBV12-3/TRBV12-4 . . TGTGCCAGCAGCCGACAGCTAAACTATGGCTACACCTTC CASSRQLNYGYTF
TRBJ1-6 TRBV4-1 . once TGCGCCAGCAGCCAAGATGGTCCAGGGAACAATTCACCCCTCCACTTT CASSQDGPGNNSPLHF
TRBJ2-2 TRBV5-1 . . TGCGCCAGCAGCACACAGGCGTTGAACACCGGGGAGCTGTTTTTT CASSTQALNTGELFF
TRBJ1-2 TRBV11-2 . medium-sized TGTGCCAGCAGCAAAGTGGGGGGGGCCGGCGGCTACACCTTC CASSKVGGAGGYTF
TRBJ1-5 TRBV10-3 . . TGTGCCATCAGTGAGGGAAATCAGCCCCAGCATTTT CAISEGNQPQHF
TRBJ2-5 TRBV11-2 . . TGTGCCAGCAGCTTATTCAACGGCCAAGAGACCCAGTACTTC CASSLFNGQETQYF
TRBJ1-4 TRBV2 . . TGTGCCAGCAGCCCCCGGGCGGGGATGTTTTCAACTAATGAAAAACTGTTTTTT CASSPRAGMFSTNEKLFF
TRBJ2-1 TRBV5-1 . . TGCGCCAGCACCTCGGGGTCCGGGATCGCCTACAATGAGCAGTTCTTC CASTSGSGIAYNEQFF
TRBJ1-2 TRBV18 . . TGTGCCAGCTCACCACAGGGGATTAACTATGGCTACACCTTC CASSPQGINYGYTF
TRBJ2-7 TRBV7-8 . . TGTGCCAGCAGCTTTGGCCTGGGCAACGAGCAGTACTTC CASSFGLGNEQYF
TRBJ1-6 TRBV18 TRBD1 once TGTGCCAGCTCCCGGGACAGGGATGCACCCCTCCACTTT CASSRDRDAPLHF
TRBJ2-5 TRBV6-2/TRBV6-3 TRBD1 . TGTGCCAGCAGTTACGGACAGGGAGTAGGAGAGACCCAGTACTTC CASSYGQGVGETQYF
TRBJ2-7 TRBV7-2 TRBD1 . TGTGCCAGCAGCTTAGGAGGGACAGTCTACGAGCAGTACTTC CASSLGGTVYEQYF
TRBJ2-1 TRBV14 . . TGTGCCAGCAGCCAAGATTTTCAGCAGAGCGACTCAAGCTCCTACAATGAGCAGTTCTTC CASSQDFQQSDSSSYNEQFF
TRBJ1-2 TRBV15 . . TGTGCCACCAGCACCGGCACGAACTATGGCTACACCTTC CATSTGTNYGYTF
TRBJ2-3 TRBV6-5 . . TGTGCCAGCCAGGACGGCCCAGATACGCAGTATTTT CASQDGPDTQYF
TRBJ1-4 TRBV28 . . TGTGCCGTGGATCGCAGTCAGGGTGGTGAAAAACTGTTTTTT CAVDRSQGGEKLFF
TRBJ1-4 TRBV2 . once TGTGCCAGCAGTGGGGGGGGCGATGAAAAACTGTTTTTT CASSGGGDEKLFF
TRBJ2-5 TRBV10-3 . . TGTGCCATCAGTGAGGCTACAGGCCAAGAGACCCAGTACTTC CAISEATGQETQYF
TRBJ2-2 TRBV11-3 TRBD1 few TGTGCCAGCAGCTTCGGGACAGGGAACACCGGGGAGCTGTTTTTT CASSFGTGNTGELFF
TRBJ1-1 TRBV10-1 . . TGCGCCAGCAGTAAACAGGACACTGAAGCTTTCTTT CASSKQDTEAFF
TRBJ1-1 TRBV18 . . TGTGCCAGCTCACCGCGGGGTGGGGGCACTGAAGCTTTCTTT CASSPRGGGTEAFF
TRBJ1-2 TRBV5-1 TRBD1 once TGCGCCAGCAGCTTGCTTGGACAGGGGGGGACTAACTATGGCTACACCTTC CASSLLGQGGTNYGYTF
TRBJ1-6 TRBV11-2 TRBD1 . TGTGCCAGCAGCTTAGAACGGGACAGAGGTTCACCCCTCCACTTT CASSLERDRGSPLHF
TRBJ1-1 TRBV12-2 . . TGTGCAAGTCGATGCCGGGACAGGGGTTGCACTGAAGCTTTCTTT CASRCRDRGCTEAFF
TRBJ1-2 TRBV20-1 . . TGCAGTGCGAAGTGGGCGGGTAGCTACACCTTC CSAKWAGSYTF
TRBJ1-2 TRBV29-1 TRBD1 few TGCAGCGGCCGACAGGGTGGCTATGGCTACACCTTC CSGRQGGYGYTF
TRBJ1-2 TRBV5-1 . . TGCGCCAGCAGCTGGGCGGGGCGGGGGGTGGATGGCTACACCTTC CASSWAGRGVDGYTF
TRBJ2-7 TRBV27 . few TGTGCCAGCAGTTTTCAGAGGGCGGGAACCTCCTACGAGCAGTACTTC CASSFQRAGTSYEQYF
TRBJ2-1 TRBV11-3 . once TGTGCCAGCAGCTTATCCCACAATGAGCAGTTCTTC CASSLSHNEQFF
TRBJ1-3 TRBV28 . . TGTGCCAGCAGTTCCTACAGCTCTGGAAACACCATATATTTT CASSSYSSGNTIYF